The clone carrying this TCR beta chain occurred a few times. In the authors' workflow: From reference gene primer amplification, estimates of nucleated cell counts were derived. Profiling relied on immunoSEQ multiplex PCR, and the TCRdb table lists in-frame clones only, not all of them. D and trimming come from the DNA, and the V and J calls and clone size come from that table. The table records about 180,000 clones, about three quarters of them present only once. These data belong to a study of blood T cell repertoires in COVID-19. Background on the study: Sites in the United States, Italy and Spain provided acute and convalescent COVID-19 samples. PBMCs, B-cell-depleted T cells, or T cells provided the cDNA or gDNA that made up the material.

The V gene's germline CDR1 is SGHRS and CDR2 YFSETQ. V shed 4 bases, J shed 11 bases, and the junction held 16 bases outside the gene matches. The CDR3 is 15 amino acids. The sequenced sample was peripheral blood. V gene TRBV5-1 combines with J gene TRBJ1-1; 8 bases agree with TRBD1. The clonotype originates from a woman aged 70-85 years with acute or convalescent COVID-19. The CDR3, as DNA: TGCGCCAGCAGCCCAGGGACAGGAGGTGATATTCGGGCTTTCTTT. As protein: CASSPGTGGDIRAFF.